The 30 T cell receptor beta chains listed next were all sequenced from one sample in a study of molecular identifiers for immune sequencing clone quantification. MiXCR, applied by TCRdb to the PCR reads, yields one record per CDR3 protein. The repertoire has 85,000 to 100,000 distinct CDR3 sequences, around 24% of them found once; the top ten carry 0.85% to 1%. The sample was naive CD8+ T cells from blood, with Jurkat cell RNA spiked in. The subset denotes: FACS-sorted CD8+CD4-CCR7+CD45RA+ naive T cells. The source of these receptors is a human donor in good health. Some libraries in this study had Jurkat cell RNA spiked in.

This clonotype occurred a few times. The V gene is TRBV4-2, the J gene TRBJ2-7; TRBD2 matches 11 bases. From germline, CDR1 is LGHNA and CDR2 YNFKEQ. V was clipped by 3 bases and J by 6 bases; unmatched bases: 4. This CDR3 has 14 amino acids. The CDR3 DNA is TGTGCCAGCAGCCATACTAGCGGGAGCGCCGAGCAGTACTTC. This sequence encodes CASSHTSGSAEQYF.

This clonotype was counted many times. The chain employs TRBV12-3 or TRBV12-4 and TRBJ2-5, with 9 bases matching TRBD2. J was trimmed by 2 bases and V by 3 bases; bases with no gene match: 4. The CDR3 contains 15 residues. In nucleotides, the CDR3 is TGTGCCAGCAGTTTTCGGGGACTAGCACAAGAGACCCAGTACTTC. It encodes CASSFRGLAQETQYF.

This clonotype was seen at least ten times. CDR3 in DNA: TGCAGTGCTAGAAAATTCAACACTGAAGCTTTCTTT. This gives the protein CSARKFNTEAFF. This sequence joins TRBV20-1 and TRBJ1-1; the D is unclear. The CDR3 has 12 residues. The V gene lost 2 bases and the J gene lost 2 bases, with 6 bases spanning the gap. Germline-derived CDR1 and CDR2 are DFQATT and SNEGSKA (reference sequence).

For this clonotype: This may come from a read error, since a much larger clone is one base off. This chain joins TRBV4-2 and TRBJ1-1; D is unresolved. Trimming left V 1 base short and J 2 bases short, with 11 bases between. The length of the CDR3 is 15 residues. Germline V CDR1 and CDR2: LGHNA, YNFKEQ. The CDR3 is CASSQALSINTEAFF. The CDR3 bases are TGTGCCAGCAGCCAAGCACTGAGTATAAACACTGAAGCTTTCTTT.

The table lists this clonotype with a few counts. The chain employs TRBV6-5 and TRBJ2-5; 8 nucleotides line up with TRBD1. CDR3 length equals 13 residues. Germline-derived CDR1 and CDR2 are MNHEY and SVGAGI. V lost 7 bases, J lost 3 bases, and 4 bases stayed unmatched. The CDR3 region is CASTSGGEETQYF. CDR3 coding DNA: TGTGCCAGCACCTCAGGGGGCGAAGAGACCCAGTACTTC.

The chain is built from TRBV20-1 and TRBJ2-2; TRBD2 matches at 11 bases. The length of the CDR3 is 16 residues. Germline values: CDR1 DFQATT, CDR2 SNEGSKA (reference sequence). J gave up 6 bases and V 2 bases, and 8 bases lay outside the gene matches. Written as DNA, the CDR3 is TGCAGTGCTAGAACCATTAGCGGGAGGGCCCCCGGGGAGCTGTTTTTT. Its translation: CSARTISGRAPGELFF.

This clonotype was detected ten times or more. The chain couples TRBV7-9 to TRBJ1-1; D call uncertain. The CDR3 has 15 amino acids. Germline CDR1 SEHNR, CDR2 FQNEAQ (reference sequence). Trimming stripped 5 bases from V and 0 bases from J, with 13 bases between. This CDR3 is CASSTERLMNTEAFF. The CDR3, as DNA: TGTGCCAGCAGCACCGAGAGGTTAATGAACACTGAAGCTTTCTTT. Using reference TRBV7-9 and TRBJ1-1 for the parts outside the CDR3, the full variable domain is DTGVSQNPRHKITKRGQNVTFRCDPISEHNRLYWYRQTLGQGPEFLTYFQNEAQLEKSRLLSDRFSAERPKGSFSTLEIQRTEQGDSAMYLCASSTERLMNTEAFFGQGTRLTVV.

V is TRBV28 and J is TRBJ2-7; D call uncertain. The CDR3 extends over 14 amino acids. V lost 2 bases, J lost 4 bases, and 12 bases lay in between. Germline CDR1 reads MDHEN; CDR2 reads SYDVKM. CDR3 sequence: CASSLIGDGYEQYF. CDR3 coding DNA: TGTGCCAGCAGTTTAATAGGCGACGGATACGAGCAGTACTTC.

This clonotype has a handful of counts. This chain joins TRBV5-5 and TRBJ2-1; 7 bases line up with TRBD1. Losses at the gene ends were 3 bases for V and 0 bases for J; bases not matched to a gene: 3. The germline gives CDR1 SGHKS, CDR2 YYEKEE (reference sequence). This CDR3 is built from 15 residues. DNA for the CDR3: TGTGCCAGCAGCTGGACAGGTGGCTCCTACAATGAGCAGTTCTTC. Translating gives CASSWTGGSYNEQFF.

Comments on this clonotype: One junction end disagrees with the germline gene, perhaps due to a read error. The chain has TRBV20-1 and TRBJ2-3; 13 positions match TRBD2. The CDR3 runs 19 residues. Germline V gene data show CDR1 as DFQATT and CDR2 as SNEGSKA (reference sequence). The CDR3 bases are TGCAGTGCTTCCTCCTGGACTAGCGGGAGCCCCTCTAGCACGGATACGCAGTATTTT. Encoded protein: CSASSWTSGSPSSTDTQYF.

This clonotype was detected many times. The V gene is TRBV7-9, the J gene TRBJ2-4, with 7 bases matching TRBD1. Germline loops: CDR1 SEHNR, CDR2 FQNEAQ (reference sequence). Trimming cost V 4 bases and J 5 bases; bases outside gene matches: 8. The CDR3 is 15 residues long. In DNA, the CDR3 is TGTGCCAGCAGCTCGTCGACAGGGAGAGAAAACATTCAGTACTTC. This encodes CASSSSTGRENIQYF.

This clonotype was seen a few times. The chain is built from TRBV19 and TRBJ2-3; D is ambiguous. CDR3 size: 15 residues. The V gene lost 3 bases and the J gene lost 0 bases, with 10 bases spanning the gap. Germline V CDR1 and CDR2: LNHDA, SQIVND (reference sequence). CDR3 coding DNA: TGTGCCAGTAGTATCGGTCAGACTAGCACAGATACGCAGTATTTT. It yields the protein CASSIGQTSTDTQYF.

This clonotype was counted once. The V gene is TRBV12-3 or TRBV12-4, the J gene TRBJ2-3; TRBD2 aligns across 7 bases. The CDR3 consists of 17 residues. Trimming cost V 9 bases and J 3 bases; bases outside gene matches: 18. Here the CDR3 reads CARGGGWGVRATDTQYF. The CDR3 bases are TGTGCCAGGGGGGGGGGATGGGGGGTCCGCGCGACAGATACGCAGTATTTT.

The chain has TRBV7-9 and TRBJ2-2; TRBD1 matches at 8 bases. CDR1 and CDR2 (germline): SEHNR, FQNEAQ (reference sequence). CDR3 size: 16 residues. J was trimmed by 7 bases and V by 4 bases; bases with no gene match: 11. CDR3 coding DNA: TGTGCCAGCAGCTCCCTGCCAGGGGGCGCTGGCGGGGAGCTGTTTTTT. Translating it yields CASSSLPGGAGGELFF.

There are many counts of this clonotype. The DNA of the CDR3 is TGCGCCAGCAGTGAGGATGGTCAAGAGACCCAGTACTTC. Translated: CASSEDGQETQYF. This chain connects TRBV10-1 to TRBJ2-5; D not resolved. The CDR3 runs 13 residues. Per germline, CDR1 WNHNN and CDR2 SYGVQD (reference sequence). Trimming took 2 bases from V and 2 from J, leaving 6 bases between them.

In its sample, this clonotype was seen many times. CDR3 nucleotide sequence: TGTGCCAGCAGCCAGTACCTAGCGGGATCTAGCACAGATACGCAGTATTTT. Translated, it gives CASSQYLAGSSTDTQYF. The chain joins TRBV12-3 or TRBV12-4 to TRBJ2-3, with TRBD2 identical over 9 bases. The CDR3 covers 17 residues. V lost 6 bases, J lost 0 bases, and 10 bases stayed unmatched.

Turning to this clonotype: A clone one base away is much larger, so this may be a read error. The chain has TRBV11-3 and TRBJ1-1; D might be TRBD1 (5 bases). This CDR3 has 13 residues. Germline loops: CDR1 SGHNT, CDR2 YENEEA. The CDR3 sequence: CASSWGEDTEALF. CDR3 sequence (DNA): TGTGCCAGCAGCTGGGGGGAGGACACTGAAGCTTTATTT.

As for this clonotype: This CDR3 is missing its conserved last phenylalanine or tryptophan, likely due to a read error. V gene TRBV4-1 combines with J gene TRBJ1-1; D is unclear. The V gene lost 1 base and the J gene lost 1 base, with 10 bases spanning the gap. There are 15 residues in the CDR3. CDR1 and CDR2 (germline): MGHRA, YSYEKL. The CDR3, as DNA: TGCGCCAGCAGCCAAGCCGCGGTTTCGAACACTGAAGCTTTCTCT. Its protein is CASSQAAVSNTEAFS.

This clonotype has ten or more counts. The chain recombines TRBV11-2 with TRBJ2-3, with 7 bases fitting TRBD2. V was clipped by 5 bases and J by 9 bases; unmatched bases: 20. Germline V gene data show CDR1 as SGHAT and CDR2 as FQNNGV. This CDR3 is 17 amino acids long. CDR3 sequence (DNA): TGTGCCAGCAGCCAAGGCCCAGCGGGGACCTTAGTTCCGACGCAGTATTTT. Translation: CASSQGPAGTLVPTQYF.

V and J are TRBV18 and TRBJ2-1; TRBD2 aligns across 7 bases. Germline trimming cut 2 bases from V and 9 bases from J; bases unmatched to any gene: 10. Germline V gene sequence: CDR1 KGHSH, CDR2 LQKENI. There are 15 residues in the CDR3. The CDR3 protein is CASSPETSPEGEQFF. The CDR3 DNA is TGTGCCAGCTCACCAGAGACTAGCCCCGAGGGTGAGCAGTTCTTC.

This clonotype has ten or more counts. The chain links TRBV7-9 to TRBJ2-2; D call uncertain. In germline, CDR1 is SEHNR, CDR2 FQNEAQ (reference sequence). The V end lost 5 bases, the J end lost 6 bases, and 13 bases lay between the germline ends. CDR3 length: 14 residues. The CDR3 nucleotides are TGTGCCAGCAGCCCCCAACTGGGCCCCGGGGAGCTGTTTTTT. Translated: CASSPQLGPGELFF.

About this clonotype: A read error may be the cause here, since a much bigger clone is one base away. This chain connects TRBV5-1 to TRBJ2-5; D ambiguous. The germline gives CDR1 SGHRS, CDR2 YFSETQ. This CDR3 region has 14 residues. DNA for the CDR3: TGCGCCGGCAGCTTGTTAAGCGAACAAGAGACCCAGTACTTC. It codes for CAGSLLSEQETQYF.

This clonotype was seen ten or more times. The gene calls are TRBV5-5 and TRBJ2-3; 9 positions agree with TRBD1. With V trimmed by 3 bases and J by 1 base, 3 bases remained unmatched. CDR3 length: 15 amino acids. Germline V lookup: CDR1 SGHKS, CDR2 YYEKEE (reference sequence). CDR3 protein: CASSSRTGGTDTQYF. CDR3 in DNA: TGTGCCAGCAGCTCAAGGACAGGGGGCACAGATACGCAGTATTTT.

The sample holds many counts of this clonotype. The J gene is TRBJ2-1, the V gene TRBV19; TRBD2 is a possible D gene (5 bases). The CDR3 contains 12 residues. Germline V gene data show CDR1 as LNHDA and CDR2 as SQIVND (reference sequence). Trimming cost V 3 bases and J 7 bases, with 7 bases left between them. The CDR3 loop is CASSMGGNEQFF. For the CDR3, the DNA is TGTGCCAGTAGTATGGGCGGGAATGAGCAGTTCTTC. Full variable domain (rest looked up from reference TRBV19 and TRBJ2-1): DGGITQSPKYLFRKEGQNVTLSCEQNLNHDAMYWYRQDPGQGLRLIYYSQIVNDFQKGDIAEGYSVSREKKESFPLTVTSAQKNPTAFYLCASSMGGNEQFFGPGTRLTVL.

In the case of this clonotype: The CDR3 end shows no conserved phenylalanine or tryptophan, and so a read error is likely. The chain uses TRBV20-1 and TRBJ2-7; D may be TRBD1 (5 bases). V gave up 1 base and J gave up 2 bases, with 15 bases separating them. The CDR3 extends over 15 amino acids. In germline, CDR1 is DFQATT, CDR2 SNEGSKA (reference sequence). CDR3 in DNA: TGCAGTGCTAGAGCCCCAGGGCCCCGCCCCTACGAGCAGTACTGC. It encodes CSARAPGPRPYEQYC.

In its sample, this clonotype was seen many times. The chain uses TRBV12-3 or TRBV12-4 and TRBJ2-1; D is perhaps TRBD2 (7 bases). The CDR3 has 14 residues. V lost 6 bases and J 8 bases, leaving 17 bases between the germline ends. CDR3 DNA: TGTGCCAGCAGCCCTCACGGGGGGCGAGATGAGCAGTTCTTC. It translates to CASSPHGGRDEQFF.

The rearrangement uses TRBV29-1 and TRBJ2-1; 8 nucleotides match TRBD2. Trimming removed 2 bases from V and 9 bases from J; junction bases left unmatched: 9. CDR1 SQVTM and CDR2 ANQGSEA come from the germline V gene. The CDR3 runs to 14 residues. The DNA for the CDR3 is TGCAGCGTTGAATTGGGGACTAGTCTCTGTGAGCAGTTCTTC. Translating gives CSVELGTSLCEQFF.

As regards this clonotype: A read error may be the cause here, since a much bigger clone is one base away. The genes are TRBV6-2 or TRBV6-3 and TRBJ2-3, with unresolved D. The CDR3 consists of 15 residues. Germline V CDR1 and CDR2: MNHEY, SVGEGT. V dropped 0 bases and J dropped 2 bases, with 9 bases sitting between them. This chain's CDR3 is CASSYSGSSTDTQYF. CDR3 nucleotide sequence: TGTGCCAGCAGTTACTCTGGCAGTTCCACAGATACGCAGTATTTT.

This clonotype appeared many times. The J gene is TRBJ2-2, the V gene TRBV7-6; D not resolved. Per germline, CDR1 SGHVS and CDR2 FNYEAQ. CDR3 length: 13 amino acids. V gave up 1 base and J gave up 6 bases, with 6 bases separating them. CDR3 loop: CASSLGQAGELFF. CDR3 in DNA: TGTGCCAGCAGCTTAGGGCAAGCCGGGGAGCTGTTTTTT. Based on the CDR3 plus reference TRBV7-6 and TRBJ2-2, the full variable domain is GAGVSQSPRYKVTKRGQDVALRCDPISGHVSLYWYRQALGQGPEFLTYFNYEAQQDKSGLPNDRFSAERPEGSISTLTIQRTEQRDSAMYRCASSLGQAGELFFGEGSRLTVL.

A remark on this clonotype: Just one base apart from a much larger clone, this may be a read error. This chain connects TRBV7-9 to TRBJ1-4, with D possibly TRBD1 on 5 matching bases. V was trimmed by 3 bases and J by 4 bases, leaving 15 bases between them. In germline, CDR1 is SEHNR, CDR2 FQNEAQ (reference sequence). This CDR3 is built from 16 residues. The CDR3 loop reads CASSFGRGFGNEKLFF. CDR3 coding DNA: TGTGCCAGCAGCTTTGGACGGGGGTTCGGTAATGAAAAACTGTTTTTT.